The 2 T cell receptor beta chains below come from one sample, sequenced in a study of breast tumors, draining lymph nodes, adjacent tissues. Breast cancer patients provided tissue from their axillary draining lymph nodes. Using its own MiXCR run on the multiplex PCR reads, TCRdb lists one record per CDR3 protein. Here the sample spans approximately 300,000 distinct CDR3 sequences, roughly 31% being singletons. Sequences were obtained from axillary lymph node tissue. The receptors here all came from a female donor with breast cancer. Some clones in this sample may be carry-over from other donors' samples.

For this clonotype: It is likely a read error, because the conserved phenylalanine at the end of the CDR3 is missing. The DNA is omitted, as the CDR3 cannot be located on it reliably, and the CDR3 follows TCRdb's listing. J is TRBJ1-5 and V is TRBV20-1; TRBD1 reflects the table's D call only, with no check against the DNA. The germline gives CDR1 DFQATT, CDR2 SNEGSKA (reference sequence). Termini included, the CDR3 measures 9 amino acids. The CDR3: CSASEFAGV.

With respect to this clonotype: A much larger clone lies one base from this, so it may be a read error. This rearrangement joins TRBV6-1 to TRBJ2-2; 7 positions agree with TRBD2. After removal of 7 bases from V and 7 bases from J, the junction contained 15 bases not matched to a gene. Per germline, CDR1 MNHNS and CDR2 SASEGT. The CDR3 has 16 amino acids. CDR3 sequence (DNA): TGTGCCAGCACCCTTTTTGGGGCGGGAGACAGCGGGGAGCTGTTTTTT. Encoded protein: CASTLFGAGDSGELFF.